This T cell receptor (beta chain) was identified in a study of cytomegalovirus exposure and HLA in healthy donors (dated by TCRdb to about 2017). Looking at the study overall: According to a later analysis, the approximately 120 validation repertoires were produced on the same platform as the 666 repertoires of the first cohort. In addition to the first cohort of about 650 subjects, a separate validation cohort of 120 different subjects was used. The study aimed to test whether signatures of past pathogen exposure could be identified by cataloging public T cell receptors. To predict cytomegalovirus infection status, the study combined high-throughput TCR immunosequencing, statistical association of individual TCRs with disease status, and machine learning. What the work shows at the level of the full study, not this receptor alone: The study gave a list of some 150 TCR beta chains associated with cytomegalovirus. Of the cluster scores, about 94% were above 0 in a later analysis, which found that TCRs clustered in the first cohort also tended to co-occur in the 95 to 150 validation repertoires. The authors suggested that the approach could potentially be extended to other disease states and immunological phenotypes. A later analysis lacked HLA typing for the validation cohort, so it scored co-occurrence in that cohort across all 120 repertoires. The classifier was reported to diagnose cytomegalovirus status with high specificity and sensitivity in both the original and validation cohorts. Three of the identified cytomegalovirus-associated TCR beta chains were confirmed in vitro to be specific for cytomegalovirus antigens. Across donors, most TCR sequences were observed very rarely, whereas some public TCRs were present in many individuals.

A remark on this clone: Its antigen has not been determined. Base qualities are not provided; no much larger clone lies one nucleotide away.

The donors were included in the validation cohort of around 120 subjects, a group kept apart from the roughly 690-subject first cohort. At the junction V is shortened by 0 bases and J by 7 bases; bases outside the gene matches: 7. The germline V gene sets CDR1 to SGHRS and CDR2 to YFSETQ. The CDR3 measures 16 amino acids from cysteine to phenylalanine. The CDR3 DNA has 48 bases and is translated from base 1. Library generation was performed with the immunoSEQ multiplex PCR assay. On the authors' methods: To diagnose cytomegalovirus status from the catalog of TCR beta chain sequences, a statistical classification framework was built. TCRdb holds this immuneACCESS table with in-frame rearrangements only. Some clones are missing; in checked studies, unresolved V genes explain under half, and the rest has no known cause. The V and J calls and clone size were taken over from that table, and D and trimming were inferred from the DNA. Within this sample are some 150,000 clones, with about 94% of them counted one time only. The top ten clones comprise about 2% of the sample.

This receptor was taken from a young man in good health and CMV-seropositive. The chain was built from TRBV5-1 and TRBJ1-6; TRBD1 aligns with 7 central bases. The sequencing sample was made of PBMCs. The CDR3 region has the sequence CASSLAPGTVNSPLHF. At the DNA level, the sequence is TGCGCCAGCAGCTTGGCCCCCGGGACAGTGAATTCACCCCTCCACTTT.